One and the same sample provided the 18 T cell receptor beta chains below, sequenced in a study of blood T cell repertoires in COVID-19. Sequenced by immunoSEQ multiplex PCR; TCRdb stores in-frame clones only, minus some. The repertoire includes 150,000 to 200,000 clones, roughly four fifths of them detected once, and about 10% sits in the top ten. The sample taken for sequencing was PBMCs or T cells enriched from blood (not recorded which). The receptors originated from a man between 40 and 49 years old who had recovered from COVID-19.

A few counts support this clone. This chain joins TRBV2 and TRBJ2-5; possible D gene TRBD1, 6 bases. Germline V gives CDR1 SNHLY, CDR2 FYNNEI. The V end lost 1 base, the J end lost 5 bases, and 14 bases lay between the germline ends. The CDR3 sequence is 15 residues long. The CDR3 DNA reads TGTGCCAGCAGTGAAGTACAGGGTCCTGGGGAGACCCAGTACTTC. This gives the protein CASSEVQGPGETQYF. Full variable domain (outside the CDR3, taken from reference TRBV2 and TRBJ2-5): EPEVTQTPSHQVTQMGQEVILRCVPISNHLYFYWYRQILGQKVEFLVSFYNNEISEKSEIFDDQFSVERPDGSNFTLKIRSTKLEDSAMYFCASSEVQGPGETQYFGPGTRLLVL.

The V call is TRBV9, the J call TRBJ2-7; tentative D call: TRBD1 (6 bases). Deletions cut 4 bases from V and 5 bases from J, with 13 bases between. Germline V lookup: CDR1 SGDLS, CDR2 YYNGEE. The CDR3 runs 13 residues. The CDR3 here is CASSPGPGDEQYF. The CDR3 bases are TGTGCCAGCAGCCCGGGTCCAGGGGACGAGCAGTACTTC.

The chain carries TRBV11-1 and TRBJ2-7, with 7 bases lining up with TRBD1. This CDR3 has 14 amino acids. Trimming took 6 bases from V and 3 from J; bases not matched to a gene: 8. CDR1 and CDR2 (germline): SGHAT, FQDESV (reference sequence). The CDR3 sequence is CASSPGQSFYEQYV. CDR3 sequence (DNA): TGTGCCAGCAGTCCGGGACAGAGCTTCTACGAGCAGTACGTC.

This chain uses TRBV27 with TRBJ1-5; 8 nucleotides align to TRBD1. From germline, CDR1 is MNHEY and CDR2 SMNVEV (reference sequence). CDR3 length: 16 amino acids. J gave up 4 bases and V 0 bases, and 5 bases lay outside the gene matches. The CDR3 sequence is CASSLSLDRANQPQHF. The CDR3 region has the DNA TGTGCCAGCAGTTTATCCCTGGACAGGGCAAATCAGCCCCAGCATTTT.

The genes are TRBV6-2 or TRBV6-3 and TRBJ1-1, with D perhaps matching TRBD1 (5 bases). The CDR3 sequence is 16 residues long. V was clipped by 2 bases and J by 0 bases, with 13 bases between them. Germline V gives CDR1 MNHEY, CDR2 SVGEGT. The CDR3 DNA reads TGTGCCAGCAGTTACGGGGCAGAAGTTGTGAACACTGAAGCTTTCTTT. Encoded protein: CASSYGAEVVNTEAFF.

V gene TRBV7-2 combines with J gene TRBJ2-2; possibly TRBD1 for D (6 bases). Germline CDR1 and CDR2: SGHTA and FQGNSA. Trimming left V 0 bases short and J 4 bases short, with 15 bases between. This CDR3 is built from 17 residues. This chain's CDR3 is CASSLAGNRVSTGELFF. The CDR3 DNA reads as TGTGCCAGCAGCTTAGCGGGTAACAGGGTCTCCACCGGGGAGCTGTTTTTT.

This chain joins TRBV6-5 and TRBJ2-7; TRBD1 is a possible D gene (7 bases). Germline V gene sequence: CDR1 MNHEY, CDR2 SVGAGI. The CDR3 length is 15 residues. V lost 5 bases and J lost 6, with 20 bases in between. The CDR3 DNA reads TGTGCCAGCAGTCATTATTCTAGCGACAGGGCCGAGCAGTACGTC. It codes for CASSHYSSDRAEQYV.

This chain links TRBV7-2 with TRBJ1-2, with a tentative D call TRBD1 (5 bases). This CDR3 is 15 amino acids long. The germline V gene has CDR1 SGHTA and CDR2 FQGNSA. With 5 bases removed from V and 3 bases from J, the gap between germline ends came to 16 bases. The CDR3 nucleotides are TGTGCCAGCAGCGCCTCCAGGGTGATAGACTATGGCTACACCTTC. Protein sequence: CASSASRVIDYGYTF.

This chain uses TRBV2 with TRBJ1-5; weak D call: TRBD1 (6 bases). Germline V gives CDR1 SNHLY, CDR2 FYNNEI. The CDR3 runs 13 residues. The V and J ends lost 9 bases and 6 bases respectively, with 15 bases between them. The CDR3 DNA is TGTGCCAGTTACAAGGGGGGGGGTCAGCCCCAGCATTTT. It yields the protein CASYKGGGQPQHF.

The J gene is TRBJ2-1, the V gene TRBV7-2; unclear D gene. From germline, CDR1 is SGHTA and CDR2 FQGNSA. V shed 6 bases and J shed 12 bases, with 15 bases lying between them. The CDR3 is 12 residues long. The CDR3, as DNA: TGTGCCAGCAGTCCTAACCCCGGCGGGCAGTTCTTC. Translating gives CASSPNPGGQFF.

CDR3 amino acids: CASRMGGAIYNEQFF. In DNA form, the CDR3 reads TGTGCCAGCAGAATGGGGGGGGCAATCTACAATGAGCAGTTCTTC. V is TRBV7-6 and J is TRBJ2-1; D is perhaps TRBD2 (7 bases). The germline gives CDR1 SGHVS, CDR2 FNYEAQ. There are 15 residues in the CDR3. V lost 6 bases and J lost 3, with 15 bases in between.

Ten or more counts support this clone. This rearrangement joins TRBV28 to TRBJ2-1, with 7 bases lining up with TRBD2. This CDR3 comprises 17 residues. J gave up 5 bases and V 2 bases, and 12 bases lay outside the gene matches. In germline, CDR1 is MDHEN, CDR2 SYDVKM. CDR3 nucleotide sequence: TGTGCCAGCAGTTTAGGTCGAGGGGAGGGCCTCCACAATGAGCAGTTCTTC. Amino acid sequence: CASSLGRGEGLHNEQFF.

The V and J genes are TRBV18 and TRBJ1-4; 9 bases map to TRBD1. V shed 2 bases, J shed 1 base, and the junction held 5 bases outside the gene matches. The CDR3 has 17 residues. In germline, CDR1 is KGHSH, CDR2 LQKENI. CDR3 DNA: TGTGCCAGCTCACCAGCTTTGGGACAGGGAACTAATGAAAAACTGTTTTTT. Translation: CASSPALGQGTNEKLFF.

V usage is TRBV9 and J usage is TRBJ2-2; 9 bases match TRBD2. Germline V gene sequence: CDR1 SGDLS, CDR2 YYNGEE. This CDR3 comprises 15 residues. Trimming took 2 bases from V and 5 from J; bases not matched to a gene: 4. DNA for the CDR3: TGTGCCAGCAGCGTGAGCGGGAGGAGAACCGGGGAGCTGTTTTTT. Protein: CASSVSGRRTGELFF.

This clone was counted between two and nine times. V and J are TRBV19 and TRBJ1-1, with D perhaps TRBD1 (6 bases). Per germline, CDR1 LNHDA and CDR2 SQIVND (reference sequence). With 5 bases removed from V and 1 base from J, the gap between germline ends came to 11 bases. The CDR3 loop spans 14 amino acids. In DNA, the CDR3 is TGTGCCAGTAGTGTTTGGACAGCGAACACTGAAGCTTTCTTT. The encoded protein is CASSVWTANTEAFF.

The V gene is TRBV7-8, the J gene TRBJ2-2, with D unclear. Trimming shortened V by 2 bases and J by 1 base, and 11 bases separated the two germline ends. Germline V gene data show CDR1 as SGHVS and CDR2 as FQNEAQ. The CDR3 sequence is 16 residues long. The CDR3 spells CASSLSRAQNTGELFF. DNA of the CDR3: TGTGCCAGCAGCTTATCTCGTGCACAGAACACCGGGGAGCTGTTTTTT.

CDR3 nucleotides: TGTGCCAGCAGTTTATTTATGGGGAGGAATAATTCACCCCTCCACTTT. Amino acid sequence: CASSLFMGRNNSPLHF. The gene calls are TRBV27 and TRBJ1-6; D gene unclear. The V end was cut by 1 base, the J end by 5 bases, with 12 bases between. In germline, CDR1 is MNHEY, CDR2 SMNVEV (reference sequence). The CDR3 covers 16 residues.

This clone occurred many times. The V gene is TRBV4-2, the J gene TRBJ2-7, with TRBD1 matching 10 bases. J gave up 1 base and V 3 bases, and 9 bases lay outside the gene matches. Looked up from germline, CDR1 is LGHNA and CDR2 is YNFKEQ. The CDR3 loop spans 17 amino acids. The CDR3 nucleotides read TGTGCCAGCAGCCAGGGACAGGGGCCGACGTTTTCCTACGAGCAGTACTTC. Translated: CASSQGQGPTFSYEQYF.